This passage covers 26 T cell receptor beta chains from one sample sequenced in a study of metastatic and nonmetastatic thyroid tumors (TCRdb year 2020). None of the patients had been given any treatment before thyroid surgery. Library creation used PCR. Sequencing relied on an Illumina HiSeq 4000. Through fastp at Q25 and MiXCR, TCRdb rebuilt clones from the public reads, retaining in-frame beta chains. Within this sample are some 30,000 clones, with around 4% of them counted one time only. The top ten clonotypes cover 21% of the sample. Sequencing used blood. These receptors came from a female donor with papillary thyroid cancer or a benign thyroid nodule (not recorded which). Some clones in this sample may be carry-over from other donors' samples.

This clone occurred many times. The chain links TRBV5-1 to TRBJ2-1; a weak D match, TRBD2 (6 bases). V lost 2 bases to trimming and J lost 5 bases, with 8 bases between them. The germline gives CDR1 SGHRS, CDR2 YFSETQ. CDR3 length equals 13 residues. The CDR3 here is CASSLIADNEQFF. The CDR3 DNA reads as TGCGCCAGCAGCTTAATAGCGGACAATGAGCAGTTCTTC.

This clone was counted at least ten times. The genes are TRBV6-1 and TRBJ1-2; D remains unclear. The CDR3 sequence is 14 residues long. Looked up from germline, CDR1 is MNHNS and CDR2 is SASEGT. V was trimmed by 5 bases and J by 0 bases, leaving 10 bases between them. CDR3 protein: CASSLTDSNYGYTF. CDR3 coding DNA: TGTGCCAGCAGTTTGACGGATTCTAACTATGGCTACACCTTC.

The rearrangement links TRBV12-3 or TRBV12-4 to TRBJ1-5; 8 bases are a match to TRBD1. This CDR3 is 15 amino acids long. With 1 base clipped from V and 6 bases from J, the junction kept 5 bases outside the gene matches. This CDR3 is CASSLGQGAGQPQHF. DNA for the CDR3: TGTGCCAGCAGTTTAGGGCAGGGGGCAGGTCAGCCCCAGCATTTT.

By sample share, this clone is medium-sized (0.01 to 0.1%). This sequence joins TRBV6-1 and TRBJ1-1; the D is unclear. The V gene lost 7 bases and the J gene lost 10 bases, with 16 bases spanning the gap. CDR1 is MNHNS and CDR2 is SASEGT in the germline V gene. The CDR3 extends over 12 amino acids. This chain's CDR3 is CASIGPWLGAFF. Written as DNA, the CDR3 is TGTGCCAGCATTGGTCCCTGGTTGGGAGCTTTCTTT.

The table lists this clone with a few counts. The gene calls are TRBV27 and TRBJ1-6; perhaps TRBD1 as D (5 bases). Germline values: CDR1 MNHEY, CDR2 SMNVEV (reference sequence). Between the trimmed V and J ends, which lost 7 bases and 13 bases, there was a span of 23 bases. CDR3 size: 15 residues. DNA for the CDR3: TGTGCCAGCATTCCCTGGACGGGGGGAACTTCGCCCCTCCACTTT. The encoded protein is CASIPWTGGTSPLHF.

As concerns this clone: A read error may produce the germline difference seen at one junction end. The J gene is TRBJ2-7, the V gene TRBV7-3; 9 positions agree with TRBD2. Per germline, CDR1 SGHTA and CDR2 FQGTGA. The CDR3 totals 15 residues. The CDR3 protein is CACSLTDSGRVKQYF. CDR3 bases: TGTGCCTGCAGCTTAACGGATAGCGGGAGAGTGAAGCAGTACTTC. Using reference TRBV7-3 and TRBJ2-7 for the parts outside the CDR3, the full variable domain is GAGVSQTPSNKVTEKGKYVELRCDPISGHTALYWYRQSLGQGPEFLIYFQGTGAADDSGLPNDRFFAVRPEGSVSTLKIQRTERGDSAVYLCACSLTDSGRVKQYFGPGTRLTVT.

At least ten counts were recorded for this clone. This chain uses TRBV11-2 with TRBJ1-4; no clear D. Germline lookup yields CDR1 SGHAT and CDR2 FQNNGV. This CDR3 spans 14 amino acids. Trimming cost V 1 base and J 7 bases, with 10 bases left between them. CDR3 DNA: TGTGCCAGCAGCTTAGGGCCCGAAGGTGAAAAACTGTTTTTT. This sequence encodes CASSLGPEGEKLFF.

This clone was counted between two and nine times. At the DNA level, this CDR3 is encoded by other sequences in the same sample as well. V gene TRBV6-1 combines with J gene TRBJ2-5, with D perhaps matching TRBD1 or TRBD2 (5 bases each). The germline V gene has CDR1 MNHNS and CDR2 SASEGT. There are 17 residues in the CDR3. V was clipped by 4 bases and J by 5 bases, with 23 bases between them. CDR3 nucleotide sequence: TGTGCCAGCAGTGGCACCCCGGGATGGGGCGGCTTGGAGACCCAGTACTTC. As protein: CASSGTPGWGGLETQYF.

A few counts support this clone. V and J are TRBV7-9 and TRBJ1-1; D gene uncertain. V was cut by 5 bases and J by 2 bases, with 9 bases left in between. Per germline, CDR1 SEHNR and CDR2 FQNEAQ (reference sequence). CDR3 length: 13 residues. CDR3 bases: TGTGCCAGCAGCCCCTGGCATAACACTGAAGCTTTCTTT. It is translated as CASSPWHNTEAFF.

This clone has only a few counts. V is TRBV7-2 and J is TRBJ1-2; D unclear. The germline V and J ends were trimmed by 5 bases and 7 bases, with 17 bases remaining between them. The CDR3 is 14 amino acids. Germline V gene sequence: CDR1 SGHTA, CDR2 FQGNSA. CDR3 in DNA: TGTGCCAGCAGCCCTAGCTTTGGGAATGCTGGCTACACCTTC. Its translation is CASSPSFGNAGYTF. Drawing the rest from reference TRBV7-2 and TRBJ1-2, the complete variable domain is GAGVSQSPSNKVTEKGKDVELRCDPISGHTALYWYRQSLGQGLEFLIYFQGNSAPDKSGLPSDRFSAERTGGSVSTLTIQRTQQEDSAVYLCASSPSFGNAGYTFGSGTRLTVV.

In this sample, this clone turned up a few times. The CDR3 DNA is TGTGCCAGCAAAACACTAGCGGGAGGGCGAAATGAGCAGTTCTTC. This gives the protein CASKTLAGGRNEQFF. This chain links TRBV6-2 or TRBV6-3 with TRBJ2-1; TRBD2 matches 13 bases. CDR1 is MNHEY and CDR2 is SVGEGT in the germline V gene. The CDR3 totals 15 residues. V shed 7 bases, J shed 7 bases, and the junction held 7 bases outside the gene matches.

Within the sample, this clone is medium-sized. The rearrangement links TRBV28 to TRBJ1-1; D remains ambiguous. Germline assignment: CDR1 MDHEN and CDR2 SYDVKM. Trimming cost V 7 bases and J 4 bases, with 16 bases left between them. This CDR3 comprises 14 residues. The CDR3 loop is CASIRPSGVTEAFF. The DNA of the CDR3 is TGTGCCAGCATCCGTCCTTCGGGAGTCACTGAAGCTTTCTTT.

The chain couples TRBV2 to TRBJ2-3; TRBD1 matches 7 bases. CDR3 length: 15 amino acids. Germline V CDR1 and CDR2: SNHLY, FYNNEI. The V segment lost 3 bases and the J segment 0 bases; nucleotides outside the gene matches: 3. DNA of the CDR3: TGTGCCAGCAGTGAGGACAGGACGAGCACAGATACGCAGTATTTT. Protein sequence: CASSEDRTSTDTQYF.

There are many counts of this clone. The chain links TRBV28 to TRBJ1-3, with D hard to call. This CDR3 has 13 amino acids. V gave up 3 bases and J gave up 0 bases, with 3 bases separating them. Germline loops: CDR1 MDHEN, CDR2 SYDVKM. The CDR3 nucleotides are TGTGCCAGCAGTTTCAGCTCTGGAAACACCATATATTTT. Protein sequence: CASSFSSGNTIYF.

This clone has a handful of counts. The V call is TRBV20-1, the J call TRBJ1-5, with TRBD1 matching over 9 bases. The junction had 10 bases not matched to a gene; V was cut back by 7 bases and J by 3 bases. Germline CDR1 and CDR2: DFQATT and SNEGSKA (reference sequence). The CDR3 is 15 amino acids. This chain's CDR3 is CSVLGQGGINQPQHF. The DNA for the CDR3 is TGCAGTGTTCTGGGACAGGGCGGTATCAATCAGCCCCAGCATTTT.

This chain joins TRBV5-1 and TRBJ1-2; weak D call: TRBD1 (5 bases). CDR1 SGHRS and CDR2 YFSETQ come from the germline V gene. Trimming pared 0 bases from V and 1 base from J, leaving 10 bases between. The CDR3 contains 15 residues. In nucleotides, the CDR3 is TGCGCCAGCAGCTTGGGACAGAGTTATAACTATGGCTACACCTTC. Amino acid sequence: CASSLGQSYNYGYTF. Using reference TRBV5-1 and TRBJ1-2 for the parts outside the CDR3, the full variable domain is KAGVTQTPRYLIKTRGQQVTLSCSPISGHRSVSWYQQTPGQGLQFLFEYFSETQRNKGNFPGRFSGRQFSNSRSEMNVSTLELGDSALYLCASSLGQSYNYGYTFGSGTRLTVV.

There are a few counts of this clone. V gene TRBV6-2 or TRBV6-3 combines with J gene TRBJ1-2; D is unclear. V was pared by 9 bases and J by 3 bases, with 8 bases between. CDR3 length: 11 amino acids. The V gene's germline CDR1 is MNHEY and CDR2 SVGEGT. The CDR3 sequence is CASSEDYGYTF. As DNA, the CDR3 is TGTGCCAGTTCTGAAGACTATGGCTACACCTTC.

This clone showed up many times. V gene TRBV6-1 combines with J gene TRBJ1-2; tentative D call: TRBD1 (5 bases). This CDR3 is built from 15 residues. In germline, CDR1 is MNHNS, CDR2 SASEGT. Trimming shortened V by 2 bases and J by 2 bases, and 12 bases separated the two germline ends. This CDR3 reads CASSEPDRINYGYTF. CDR3 bases: TGTGCCAGCAGTGAACCAGACAGAATAAACTATGGCTACACCTTC.

A note on this clone: A junction end diverges from the germline sequence, so it may reflect a read error. The chain links TRBV4-1 to TRBJ2-5; D unresolved. The germline V gene encodes CDR1 MGHRA and CDR2 YSYEKL. The CDR3 spans 14 residues. The CDR3: CASSQVALQETQYF. CDR3 DNA sequence: TGCGCCAGTAGCCAAGTGGCACTACAAGAGACCCAGTACTTC.

This clone appeared many times. The V and J genes are TRBV28 and TRBJ2-1; D is undetermined. This CDR3 has 18 residues. Trimming pared 4 bases from V and 0 bases from J, leaving 19 bases between. The germline gives CDR1 MDHEN, CDR2 SYDVKM. The CDR3 reads CASSSTLTSARSYNEQFF. CDR3 bases: TGTGCCAGCAGTTCTACGCTCACATCGGCCCGCTCCTACAATGAGCAGTTCTTC.

This clone has more than one count but fewer than ten. One end of the junction does not line up with germline, which may come from a read error. This chain uses TRBV12-3 or TRBV12-4 with TRBJ2-1; D gene unclear. The CDR3 contains 15 residues. The CDR3 DNA sequence: TGCGCCAGCAGTTTGCAGGTAGACTCCTACAATGAGCAGTTCTTC. Protein: CASSLQVDSYNEQFF.

Points on this clone: It is likely a read error, because the conserved phenylalanine at the end of the CDR3 is missing. The limits of the CDR3 on the DNA are not certain, so only TCRdb's listed CDR3 is given. The genes are TRBV27 and TRBJ1-1. The germline CDR1 and CDR2 sequences are MNHEY and SMNVEV (reference sequence). The CDR3 totals 14 residues, both ends included. The CDR3 region is CASNLLGSNTEALV.

This clone counts as medium-sized. DNA for the CDR3: TGTGCCGTAGCAGGCTCCTACGAGCAGTACTTC. Protein sequence: CAVAGSYEQYF. The J gene is TRBJ2-7, the V gene TRBV6-1; D is ambiguous. This CDR3 has 11 amino acids. Trimming cost V 11 bases and J 0 bases, with 8 bases left between them. Germline lookup yields CDR1 MNHNS and CDR2 SASEGT.

In this sample, this clone turned up many times. This chain connects TRBV10-3 to TRBJ2-1; 9 bases fit TRBD2. Germline CDR1 ENHRY, CDR2 SYGVKD. V gave up 8 bases and J gave up 14 bases; unmatched junction bases: 13. The CDR3 is 13 residues long. CDR3 DNA sequence: TGTGCCATCGGGGCGGGAGGGCCCCAAACGGAGTTCTTC. Translated, it gives CAIGAGGPQTEFF.

This clone has a count of ten or more. This chain connects TRBV5-6 to TRBJ2-2, with D perhaps matching TRBD1 or TRBD2 (5 bases each). The CDR3 consists of 14 residues. V lost 5 bases and J 6 bases, leaving 14 bases between the germline ends. CDR1 and CDR2 from the germline V gene are SGHDT and YYEEEE. The CDR3 DNA sequence: TGTGCCAGCAGGCCATGGGGGTCATCCGGGGAGCTGTTTTTT. Its translation is CASRPWGSSGELFF. The whole variable domain, filled in from reference TRBV5-6 and TRBJ2-2, reads DAGVTQSPTHLIKTRGQQVTLRCSPKSGHDTVSWYQQALGQGPQFIFQYYEEEERQRGNFPDRFSGHQFPNYSSELNVNALLLGDSALYLCASRPWGSSGELFFGEGSRLTVL.

This clone showed up many times. CDR3 sequence: CASSLTYSNEQFF. The CDR3 bases are TGTGCCAGTAGTCTTACGTACAGCAATGAGCAGTTCTTC. The V and J genes are TRBV19 and TRBJ2-1; D gene unclear. The germline V and J ends were trimmed by 5 bases and 6 bases, with 11 bases remaining between them. There are 13 residues in the CDR3. In germline, CDR1 is LNHDA, CDR2 SQIVND (reference sequence). Full variable domain (missing parts from reference TRBV19 and TRBJ2-1): DGGITQSPKYLFRKEGQNVTLSCEQNLNHDAMYWYRQDPGQGLRLIYYSQIVNDFQKGDIAEGYSVSREKKESFPLTVTSAQKNPTAFYLCASSLTYSNEQFFGPGTRLTVL.